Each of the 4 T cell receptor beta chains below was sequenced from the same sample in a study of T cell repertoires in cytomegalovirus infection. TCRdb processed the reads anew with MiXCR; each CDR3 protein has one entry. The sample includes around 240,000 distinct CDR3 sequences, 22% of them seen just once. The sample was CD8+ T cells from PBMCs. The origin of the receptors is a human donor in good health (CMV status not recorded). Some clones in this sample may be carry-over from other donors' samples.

CDR3 in amino acids: CASTPQGYPYEQYF. CDR3 nucleotides: TGTGCCAGCACCCCTCAGGGGTACCCCTACGAGCAGTACTTC. The rearrangement uses TRBV28 and TRBJ2-7; the D gene is possibly TRBD1 (6 bases). Trimming left V 7 bases short and J 2 bases short, with 15 bases between. The CDR3 is made up of 14 amino acids. Germline V gives CDR1 MDHEN, CDR2 SYDVKM. The full variable domain, rest sourced from reference TRBV28 and TRBJ2-7, is DVKVTQSSRYLVKRTGEKVFLECVQDMDHENMFWYRQDPGLGLRLIYFSYDVKMKEKGDIPEGYSVSREKKERFSLILESASTNQTSMYLCASTPQGYPYEQYFGPGTRLTVT.

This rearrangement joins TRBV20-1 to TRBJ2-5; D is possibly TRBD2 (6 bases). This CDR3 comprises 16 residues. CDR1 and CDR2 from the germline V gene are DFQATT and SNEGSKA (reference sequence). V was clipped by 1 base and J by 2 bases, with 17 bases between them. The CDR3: CSARGFGGGTQETQYF. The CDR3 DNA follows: TGCAGTGCTAGAGGGTTTGGTGGCGGGACTCAAGAGACCCAGTACTTC.

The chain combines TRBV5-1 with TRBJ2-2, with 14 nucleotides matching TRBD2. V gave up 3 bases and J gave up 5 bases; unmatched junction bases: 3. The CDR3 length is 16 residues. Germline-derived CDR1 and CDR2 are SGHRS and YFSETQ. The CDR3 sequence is CASSYRTSGGTGELFF. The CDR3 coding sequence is TGCGCCAGCAGCTACAGGACTAGCGGGGGGACCGGGGAGCTGTTTTTT.

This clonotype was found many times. For the CDR3, the DNA is TGTGCCAGCAGCTCATGGGGGGTTTACGAGCAGTACTTC. Its translation: CASSSWGVYEQYF. The V gene is TRBV7-8, the J gene TRBJ2-7; D may be TRBD2 (6 bases). The CDR3 has 13 amino acids. Germline V gene data show CDR1 as SGHVS and CDR2 as FQNEAQ. V lost 4 bases, J lost 4 bases, and 11 bases lay in between.